This TCR beta chain emerged from a study of cytomegalovirus exposure and HLA in healthy donors. Study-level results: Roughly uniform sequencing depth across donors was assumed, possibly incorrectly. What a later analysis reportedly showed was that an Asian-associated ancestry cluster had fewer N-insertions than the approximately 720-donor mean.

Use of 60 Vbeta and 13 Jbeta primers characterized the PCR. TCRdb keeps only in-frame clones here, not all; method: immunoSEQ multiplex PCR. Of 65,000 to 95,000 clones listed, approximately 80% are singletons. This clone was observed a few times. The antigen remains undetermined. This CDR3 comprises 15 residues. Looked up from germline, CDR1 is MGHRA and CDR2 is YSYEKL. V lost 3 bases to trimming and J lost 4 bases; unmatched junction nucleotides: 8. The sequencing sample was made of PBMCs. This clonotype was obtained from a human donor in good health. The V and J genes are TRBV4-1 and TRBJ1-1, with 7 bases identical to TRBD1. The chain's CDR3 is CASSQEQGQSTEAFF. The CDR3 nucleotides are TGCGCCAGCAGCCAGGAACAGGGGCAGTCCACTGAAGCTTTCTTT.